This TCR beta chain was retrieved from a study of response to subunit inactivated influenza vaccine. Regarding the study as a whole: New T cells are recruited in small numbers by each seasonal influenza vaccination, according to the authors' suggestion.

TCRdb re-derived calls from the RT-PCR reads in MiXCR, one entry per CDR3 protein. Among fewer than 200,000 distinct CDR3 sequences listed, about 9% were seen once. This CDR3 has 12 residues. Trimming took off 3 bases at V and 5 bases at J, with 11 bases between the two ends. The V gene's germline CDR1 is DFQATT and CDR2 SNEGSKA (reference sequence). Concerning this clonotype itself: What it recognizes is unknown.

This specimen was non-naive T cells sorted from PBMCs, taken on the day of vaccination. The TCR comes from a man in his fifties or sixties who received an inactivated influenza vaccine. V gene TRBV20-1 combines with J gene TRBJ2-7; D may be TRBD2 (6 bases). In DNA, the CDR3 is TGCAGTGCTAGCCGGGAGACCCACGAGCAGTACTTC. Its protein is CSASRETHEQYF.